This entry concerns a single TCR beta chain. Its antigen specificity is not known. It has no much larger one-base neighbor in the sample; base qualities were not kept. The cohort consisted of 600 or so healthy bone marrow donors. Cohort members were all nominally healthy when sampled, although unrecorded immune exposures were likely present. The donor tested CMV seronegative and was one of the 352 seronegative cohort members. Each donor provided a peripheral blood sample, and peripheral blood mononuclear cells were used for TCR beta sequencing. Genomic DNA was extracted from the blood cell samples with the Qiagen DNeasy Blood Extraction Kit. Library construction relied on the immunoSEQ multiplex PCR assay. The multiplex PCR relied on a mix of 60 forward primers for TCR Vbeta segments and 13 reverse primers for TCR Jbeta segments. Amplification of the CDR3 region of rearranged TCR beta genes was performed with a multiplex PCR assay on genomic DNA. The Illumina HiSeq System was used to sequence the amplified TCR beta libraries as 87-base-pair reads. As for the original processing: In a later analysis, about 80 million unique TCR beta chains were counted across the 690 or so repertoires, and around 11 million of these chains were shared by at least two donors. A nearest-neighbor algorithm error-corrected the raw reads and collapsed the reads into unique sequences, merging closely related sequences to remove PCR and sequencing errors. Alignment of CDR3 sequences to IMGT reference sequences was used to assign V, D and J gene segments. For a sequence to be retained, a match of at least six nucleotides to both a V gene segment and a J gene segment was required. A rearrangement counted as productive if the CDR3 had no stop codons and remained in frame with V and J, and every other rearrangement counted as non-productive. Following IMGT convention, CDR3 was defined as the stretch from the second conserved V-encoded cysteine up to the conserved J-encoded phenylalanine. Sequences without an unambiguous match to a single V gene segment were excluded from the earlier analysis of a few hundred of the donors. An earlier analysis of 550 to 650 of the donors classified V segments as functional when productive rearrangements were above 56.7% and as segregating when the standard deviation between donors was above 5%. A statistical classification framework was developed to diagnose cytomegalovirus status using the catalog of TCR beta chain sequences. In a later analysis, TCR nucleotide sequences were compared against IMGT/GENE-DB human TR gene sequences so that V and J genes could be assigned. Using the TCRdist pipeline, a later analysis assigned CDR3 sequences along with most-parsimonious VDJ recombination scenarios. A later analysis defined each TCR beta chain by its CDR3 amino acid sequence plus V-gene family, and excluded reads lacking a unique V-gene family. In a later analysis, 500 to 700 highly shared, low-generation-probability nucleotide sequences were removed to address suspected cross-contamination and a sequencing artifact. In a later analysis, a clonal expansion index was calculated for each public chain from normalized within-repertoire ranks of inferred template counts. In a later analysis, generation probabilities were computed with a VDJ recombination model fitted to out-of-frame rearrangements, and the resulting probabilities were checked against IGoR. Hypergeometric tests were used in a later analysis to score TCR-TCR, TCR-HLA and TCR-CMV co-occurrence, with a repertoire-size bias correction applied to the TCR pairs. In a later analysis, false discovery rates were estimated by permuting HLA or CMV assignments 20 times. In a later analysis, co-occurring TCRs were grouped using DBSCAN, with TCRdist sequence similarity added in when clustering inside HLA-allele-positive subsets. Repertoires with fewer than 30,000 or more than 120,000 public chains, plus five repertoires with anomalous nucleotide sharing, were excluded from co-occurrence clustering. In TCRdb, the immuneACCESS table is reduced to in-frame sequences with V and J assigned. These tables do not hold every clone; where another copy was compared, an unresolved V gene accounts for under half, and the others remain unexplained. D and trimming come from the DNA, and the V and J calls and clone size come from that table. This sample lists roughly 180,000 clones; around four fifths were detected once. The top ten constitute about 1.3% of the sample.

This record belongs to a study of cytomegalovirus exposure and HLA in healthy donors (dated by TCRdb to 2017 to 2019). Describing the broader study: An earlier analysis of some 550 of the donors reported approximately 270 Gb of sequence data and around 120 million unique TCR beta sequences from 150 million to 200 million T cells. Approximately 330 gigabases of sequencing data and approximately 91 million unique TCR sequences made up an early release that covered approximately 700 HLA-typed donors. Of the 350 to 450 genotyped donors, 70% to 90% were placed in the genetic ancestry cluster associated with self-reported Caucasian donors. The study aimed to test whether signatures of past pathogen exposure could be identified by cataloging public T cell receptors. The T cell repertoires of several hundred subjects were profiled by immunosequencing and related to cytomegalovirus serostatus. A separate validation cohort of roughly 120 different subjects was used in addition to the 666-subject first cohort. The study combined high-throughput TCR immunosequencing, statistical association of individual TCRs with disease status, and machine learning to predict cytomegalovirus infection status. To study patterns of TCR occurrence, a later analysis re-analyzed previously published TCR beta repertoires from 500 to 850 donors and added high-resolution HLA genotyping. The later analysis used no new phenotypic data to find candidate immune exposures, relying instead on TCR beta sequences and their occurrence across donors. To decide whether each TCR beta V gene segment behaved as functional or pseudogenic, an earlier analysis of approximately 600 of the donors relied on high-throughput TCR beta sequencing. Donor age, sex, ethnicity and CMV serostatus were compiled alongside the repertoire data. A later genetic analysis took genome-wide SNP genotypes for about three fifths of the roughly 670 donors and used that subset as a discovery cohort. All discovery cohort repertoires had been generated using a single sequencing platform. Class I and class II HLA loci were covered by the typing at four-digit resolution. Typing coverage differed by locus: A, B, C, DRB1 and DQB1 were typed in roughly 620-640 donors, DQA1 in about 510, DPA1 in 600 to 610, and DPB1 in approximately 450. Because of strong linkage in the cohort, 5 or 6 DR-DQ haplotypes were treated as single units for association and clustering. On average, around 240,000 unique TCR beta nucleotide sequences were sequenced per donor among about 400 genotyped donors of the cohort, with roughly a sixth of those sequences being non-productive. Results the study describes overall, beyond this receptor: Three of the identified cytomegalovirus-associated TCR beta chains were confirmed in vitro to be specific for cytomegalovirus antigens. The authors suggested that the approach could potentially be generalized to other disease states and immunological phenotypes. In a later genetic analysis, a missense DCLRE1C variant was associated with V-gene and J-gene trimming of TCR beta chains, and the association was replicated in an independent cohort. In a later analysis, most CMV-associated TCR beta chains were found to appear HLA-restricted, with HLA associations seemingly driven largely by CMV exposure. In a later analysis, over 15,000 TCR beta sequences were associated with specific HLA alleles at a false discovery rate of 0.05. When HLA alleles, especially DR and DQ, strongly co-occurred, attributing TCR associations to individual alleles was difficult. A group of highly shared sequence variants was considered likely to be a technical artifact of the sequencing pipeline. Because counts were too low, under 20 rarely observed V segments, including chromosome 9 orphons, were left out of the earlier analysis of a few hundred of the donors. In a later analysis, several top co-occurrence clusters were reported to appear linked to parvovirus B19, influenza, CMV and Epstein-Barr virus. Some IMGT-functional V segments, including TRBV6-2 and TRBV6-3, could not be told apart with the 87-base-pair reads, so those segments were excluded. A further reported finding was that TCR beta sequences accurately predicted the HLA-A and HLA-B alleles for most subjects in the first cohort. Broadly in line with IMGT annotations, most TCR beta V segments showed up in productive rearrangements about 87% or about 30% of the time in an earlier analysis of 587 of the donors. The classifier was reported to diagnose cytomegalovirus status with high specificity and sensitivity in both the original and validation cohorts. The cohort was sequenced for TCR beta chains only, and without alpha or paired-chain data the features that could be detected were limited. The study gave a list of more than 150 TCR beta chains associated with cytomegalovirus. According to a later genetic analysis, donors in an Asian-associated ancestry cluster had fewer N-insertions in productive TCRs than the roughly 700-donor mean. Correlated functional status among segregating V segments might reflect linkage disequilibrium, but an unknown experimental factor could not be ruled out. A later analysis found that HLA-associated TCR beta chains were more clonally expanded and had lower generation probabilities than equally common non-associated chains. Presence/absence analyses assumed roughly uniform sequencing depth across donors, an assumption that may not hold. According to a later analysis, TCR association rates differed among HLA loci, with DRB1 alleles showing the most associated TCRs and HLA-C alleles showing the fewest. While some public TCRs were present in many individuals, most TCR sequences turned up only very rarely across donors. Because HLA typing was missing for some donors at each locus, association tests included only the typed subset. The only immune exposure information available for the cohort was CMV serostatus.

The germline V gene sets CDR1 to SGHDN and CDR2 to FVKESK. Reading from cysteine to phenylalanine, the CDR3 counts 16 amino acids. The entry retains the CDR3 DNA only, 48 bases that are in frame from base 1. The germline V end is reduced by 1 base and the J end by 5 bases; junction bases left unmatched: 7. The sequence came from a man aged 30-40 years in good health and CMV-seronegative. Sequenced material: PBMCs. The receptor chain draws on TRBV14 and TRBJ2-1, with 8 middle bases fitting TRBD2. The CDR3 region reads CASSQVRAGAHNEQFF. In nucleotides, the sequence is TGTGCCAGCAGCCAAGTTAGAGCGGGGGCTCACAATGAGCAGTTCTTC.